Presented here are 4 T cell receptor beta chains from one specimen sequenced in a study of blood T cell repertoires in COVID-19. The protocol was immunoSEQ multiplex PCR, while the TCRdb copy is restricted to in-frame clones and leaves out a portion. Seen here are around 620,000 clones, 80% to 90% observed once, and the top ten hold 0.2% to 0.3%. What was sequenced was peripheral blood. The receptors shown here come from a woman between 18 and 29 years old with acute or convalescent COVID-19.

V and J are TRBV5-1 and TRBJ1-1; D not resolved. CDR3 length: 14 amino acids. Germline V gene data show CDR1 as SGHRS and CDR2 as YFSETQ. V lost 4 bases, J lost 4 bases, and 14 bases lay in between. The CDR3 DNA reads TGCGCCAGCAGCAGATTCGTAAGCGGCACTGAAGCTTTCTTT. This codes for CASSRFVSGTEAFF.

This clone was recorded once. V usage is TRBV9 and J usage is TRBJ1-2, with D unresolved. The CDR3 is 14 amino acids. Germline values: CDR1 SGDLS, CDR2 YYNGEE. Trimming pared 3 bases from V and 2 bases from J, leaving 11 bases between. The CDR3 DNA sequence: TGTGCCAGCAGCGCGCAAGAGAGAAACTATGGCTACACCTTC. This codes for CASSAQERNYGYTF.

This rearrangement joins TRBV9 to TRBJ1-2; D might be TRBD1 (6 bases). CDR3 size: 13 residues. Germline CDR1 and CDR2: SGDLS and YYNGEE. The V end was cut by 2 bases, the J end by 4 bases, with 9 bases between. In DNA, the CDR3 is TGTGCCAGCAGCGTCACAGGGATCTATGGCTACACCTTC. Residues: CASSVTGIYGYTF.

The rearrangement links TRBV18 to TRBJ2-6, with D perhaps matching TRBD1 (5 bases). V gave up 4 bases and J gave up 2 bases, with 9 bases separating them. Germline lookup yields CDR1 KGHSH and CDR2 LQKENI. This CDR3 region has 15 residues. CDR3 amino acids: CASSQSGTGANVLTF. The CDR3 DNA sequence: TGTGCCAGCTCACAATCAGGGACTGGGGCCAACGTCCTGACTTTC.